This entry concerns a single T cell receptor (beta chain). This record comes from a study of blood T cell repertoires in COVID-19. Study summary: PBMCs, B-cell-depleted T cells, or T cells provided the cDNA or gDNA that made up the material.

Only in-frame clones appear in the TCRdb table, and some are missing; sequencing was by immunoSEQ multiplex PCR. The sample lists about 300,000 clones; 85% to 90% were seen once. Participants were placed into cohorts based on the clinical history they reported. This CDR3 has 14 amino acids. Per germline, CDR1 WSHSY and CDR2 SAAADI. V lost 6 bases, J lost 2 bases, and 3 bases stayed unmatched. This receptor was taken from a man aged 30 to 45 who had recovered from COVID-19. The chain carries TRBV10-2 and TRBJ2-3, with 9 bases fitting TRBD2. Sequencing was done on a sample of PBMCs or T cells enriched from blood (not recorded which). The DNA for the CDR3 is TGCGCCAGCAGGAGCGGGAGGACCACAGATACGCAGTATTTT. This gives the protein CASRSGRTTDTQYF.